These 17 T cell receptor beta chains were sequenced from one sample in a study of tumor and adjacent non-tumor tissue in lung cancer. TCRbeta libraries were built with three rounds of nested PCR, modified from ARM-PCR. Each CDR3 protein is one row after TCRdb ran MiXCR on the multiplex PCR reads. The sample lists 120,000 or so distinct CDR3 sequences, roughly 67% occurring once. This sample's RNA came from whole unsorted tissue. The sequencing sample was made of lung tumor tissue. These receptors were taken from a man aged 25 to 45 with non-small cell lung cancer.

A word on this clonotype: At one end, the junction sequence differs from germline, possibly due to a read error. The rearrangement links TRBV10-3 to TRBJ1-2; 7 bases are a match to TRBD1. The CDR3 runs 15 residues. Germline loops: CDR1 ENHRY, CDR2 SYGVKD. The CDR3 reads CTISETTGSTGGYTF. The CDR3 coding sequence is TGTACCATCAGTGAGACGACAGGGTCAACAGGAGGCTACACCTTC.

The V and J genes are TRBV7-8 and TRBJ2-2, with 11 nucleotides matching TRBD2. This CDR3 is built from 15 residues. Germline values: CDR1 SGHVS, CDR2 FQNEAQ. J was trimmed by 7 bases and V by 5 bases; bases with no gene match: 6. The CDR3 here is CASSRSGGASGELFF. CDR3 bases: TGTGCCAGCAGCCGTAGCGGGGGGGCCAGCGGGGAGCTGTTTTTT.

This clonotype was detected ten times or more. This chain connects TRBV6-1 to TRBJ2-7; D is possibly TRBD1 (6 bases). The germline V gene has CDR1 MNHNS and CDR2 SASEGT. The CDR3 is 18 amino acids. Deletions cut 4 bases from V and 4 bases from J, with 26 bases between. The chain's CDR3 is CASSAPLGQIRPHYEQYF. CDR3 sequence (DNA): TGTGCCAGCAGTGCCCCTCTTGGACAGATACGGCCCCATTACGAGCAGTACTTC.

This clonotype was counted a single time. A much larger clone differs by one base, so this may be a read error. The chain recombines TRBV24-1 with TRBJ1-2; the match to TRBD1 covers 8 bases. Germline lookup yields CDR1 KGHDR and CDR2 SFDVKD. This CDR3 spans 15 amino acids. CDR3 region: CVTSDAETGVYGYTF. DNA for the CDR3: TGTGTCACCAGTGATGCAGAGACAGGGGTCTATGGCTACACCTTC.

Concerning this clonotype: A single base separates this from a much larger clone, so it may be a read error. This chain links TRBV4-1 with TRBJ1-1; TRBD1 might be the D (6 bases). The CDR3 is made up of 17 amino acids. The germline V gene has CDR1 MGHRA and CDR2 YSYEKL. The CDR3 loop is CASGQDGGRGWITEAFF. The CDR3 bases are TGCGCCAGCGGCCAAGATGGGGGGCGAGGGTGGATCACTGAAGCTTTCTTT.

The sample holds a few counts of this clonotype. V gene TRBV12-3 or TRBV12-4 combines with J gene TRBJ2-7; the D gene is possibly TRBD1 (7 bases). The CDR3 spans 14 residues. With 6 bases removed from V and 7 bases from J, the gap between germline ends came to 19 bases. The CDR3 region has the DNA TGTGCCAGCAGGTCTAGCGAGGGGGCGAGTGAGCAGTACTTC. Protein: CASRSSEGASEQYF.

On this clonotype: In this CDR3 the conserved last residue, phenylalanine or tryptophan, is missing, so a read error is likely. The chain links TRBV20-1 to TRBJ1-6; D remains unclear. Trimming left V 3 bases short and J 7 bases short, with 16 bases between. The CDR3 contains 15 residues. Germline V gene lookup returns CDR1 DFQATT and CDR2 SNEGSKA (reference sequence). CDR3 DNA: TGCAGTGCTAGTATAAGGACTCACGAAAATTCACCCCTCCACTCT. Amino acid sequence: CSASIRTHENSPLHS.

In its sample, this clonotype was seen a few times. Given a much more abundant clone one base away, this may be a read error. The chain employs TRBV20-1 and TRBJ1-2, with D perhaps TRBD1 (6 bases). Germline-derived CDR1 and CDR2 are DFQATT and SNEGSKA (reference sequence). V was shortened by 3 bases and J by 10 bases, with 18 bases between the two germline ends. There are 13 residues in the CDR3. The CDR3 DNA reads as TGCAGTGCTAGCCTGGCGGGGGCGTCTGACTACACCTTC. Translating it yields CSASLAGASDYTF.

On this clonotype itself: A read error may account for a junction end that differs from germline. The V call is TRBV4-1, the J call TRBJ1-1; D remains ambiguous. In germline, CDR1 is MGHRA, CDR2 YSYEKL. The CDR3 contains 13 residues. The CDR3 DNA reads as TGCACCAGCAGCCAAGGCCCAGTTACTGAAGCTTTCTTT. Its protein is CTSSQGPVTEAFF.

This clonotype has just a few counts. This could be a read error, since a much larger clone is one nucleotide away. This chain connects TRBV29-1 to TRBJ1-1, with D hard to call. The V end lost 5 bases, the J end lost 10 bases, and 8 bases lay between the germline ends. The CDR3 consists of 9 residues. Germline values: CDR1 SQVTM, CDR2 ANQGSEA. This chain's CDR3 is CSVNSVAFF. CDR3 DNA sequence: TGCAGCGTTAATAGTGTAGCTTTCTTT.

Regarding this clonotype: One junction end disagrees with the germline gene, perhaps due to a read error. The rearrangement joins TRBV20-1 to TRBJ2-5; no clear D gene. The CDR3 contains 13 residues. Per germline, CDR1 DFQATT and CDR2 SNEGSKA (reference sequence). CDR3 loop: CSARWAVEETQYF. CDR3 coding DNA: TGCAGTGCTAGATGGGCAGTTGAAGAGACTCAGTACTTC.

Details on this clonotype: This likely comes from a read error, as the CDR3 has no conserved phenylalanine or tryptophan at its end. As DNA, the CDR3 is TGTGCCAGCAGAGAGACAGGGGATACAGGGGAGCTGTTTCTT. It yields the protein CASRETGDTGELFL. This sequence joins TRBV6-5 and TRBJ2-2; 8 positions agree with TRBD1. The CDR3 has 14 amino acids. J lost 8 bases, V lost 6 bases, and 8 bases had no gene match. Germline values: CDR1 MNHEY, CDR2 SVGAGI.

Note on this clonotype: A much larger clone lies one base from this, so it may be a read error. The genes are TRBV7-8 and TRBJ2-5; TRBD1 or TRBD2 may be the D gene (7 bases each). The CDR3 extends over 15 amino acids. Germline CDR1 reads SGHVS; CDR2 reads FQNEAQ. CDR3 residues: CVSSSWGGGKETQYF. The CDR3 region has the DNA TGTGTCAGCAGCTCTTGGGGAGGGGGCAAGGAGACCCAGTACTTC.

In this sample, this clonotype turned up many times. This chain joins TRBV20-1 and TRBJ1-5; D is unclear. Per the germline V gene, CDR1 is DFQATT and CDR2 is SNEGSKA (reference sequence). V was shortened by 3 bases and J by 4 bases, with 13 bases between the two germline ends. This CDR3 has 14 residues. This CDR3 is CSASTEIRNQPQHF. The DNA of the CDR3 is TGCAGTGCTAGTACCGAAATAAGGAATCAGCCCCAGCATTTT.

Only a few counts were recorded for this clonotype. V and J are TRBV7-8 and TRBJ1-3; a weak D match, TRBD1 (5 bases). The CDR3 covers 16 residues. Trimming cost V 5 bases and J 0 bases, with 14 bases left between them. CDR1 and CDR2 (germline): SGHVS, FQNEAQ. The CDR3 region is CASSLGAGASGNTIYF. CDR3 nucleotide sequence: TGTGCCAGCAGCCTCGGGGCTGGCGCCTCTGGAAACACCATATATTTT.

This clonotype has just one count. Since the CDR3 does not end with the conserved phenylalanine or tryptophan, this likely comes from a read error. The gene calls are TRBV7-9 and TRBJ2-5; D is unclear. The length of the CDR3 is 13 residues. V was trimmed by 8 bases and J by 5 bases, leaving 15 bases between them. The germline V gene encodes CDR1 SEHNR and CDR2 FQNEAQ (reference sequence). Here the CDR3 reads CASSSRSGETQYL. As DNA, the CDR3 is TGTGCCAGCTCCTCCCGGTCCGGGGAGACCCAGTACCTC.

The chain uses TRBV20-1 and TRBJ1-5; D is undetermined. Germline lookup yields CDR1 DFQATT and CDR2 SNEGSKA (reference sequence). This CDR3 has 12 residues. V lost 3 bases to trimming and J lost 4 bases, with 7 bases between them. The CDR3: CSARTGNQPQHF. The CDR3, as DNA: TGCAGTGCTAGGACGGGAAATCAGCCCCAGCATTTT.